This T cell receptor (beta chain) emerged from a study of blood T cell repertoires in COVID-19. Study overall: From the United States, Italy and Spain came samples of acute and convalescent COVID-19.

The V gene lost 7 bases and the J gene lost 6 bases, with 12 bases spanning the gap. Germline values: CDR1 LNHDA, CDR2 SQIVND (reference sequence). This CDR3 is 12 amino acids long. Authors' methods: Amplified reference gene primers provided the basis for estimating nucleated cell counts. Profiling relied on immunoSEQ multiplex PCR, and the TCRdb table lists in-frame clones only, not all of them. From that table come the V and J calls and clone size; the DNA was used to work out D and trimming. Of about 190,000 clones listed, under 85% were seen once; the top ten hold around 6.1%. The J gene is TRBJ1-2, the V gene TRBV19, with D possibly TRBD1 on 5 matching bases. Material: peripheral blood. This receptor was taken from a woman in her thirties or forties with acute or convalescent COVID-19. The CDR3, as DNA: TGTGCCAGTACTCCGGGGGGGGATGGCTACACCTTC. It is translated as CASTPGGDGYTF.